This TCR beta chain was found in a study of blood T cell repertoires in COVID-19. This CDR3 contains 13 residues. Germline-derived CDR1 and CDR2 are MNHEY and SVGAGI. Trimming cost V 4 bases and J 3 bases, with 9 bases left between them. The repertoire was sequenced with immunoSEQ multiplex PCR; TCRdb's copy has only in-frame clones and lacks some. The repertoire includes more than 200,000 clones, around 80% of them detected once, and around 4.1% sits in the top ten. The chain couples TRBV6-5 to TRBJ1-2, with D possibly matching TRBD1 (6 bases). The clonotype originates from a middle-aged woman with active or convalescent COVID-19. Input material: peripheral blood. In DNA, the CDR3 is TGTGCCAGCAGTTGGACAGACGACTATGGCTACACCTTC. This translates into CASSWTDDYGYTF.